This TCR beta chain emerged from a study of OX40 agonist ivuxolimab in advanced cancers. Across the whole study: It was ivuxolimab, an agonistic anti-OX40 (CD134) antibody, that patients were treated with. Three dose-escalation patients had partial responses: one with hepatocellular carcinoma and two with cutaneous melanoma. Overall study findings and caveats: Averaging showed that CD8+ T cells had more expanded clones than CD4+ did.

Collection of blood occurred at baseline, at cycle 4 day 1, and at cycle 7 day 1. Some clones are missing from TCRdb's copy, which holds only in-frame ones; the method was immunoSEQ multiplex PCR. The sample has fewer than 80,000 clones; about 83% are singletons. The CDR3 extends over 16 amino acids. V lost 0 bases, J lost 0 bases, and 10 bases lay in between. Germline CDR1 SGDLS, CDR2 YYNGEE. As for this clone: As yet, its antigen is unknown.

The chain recombines TRBV9 with TRBJ2-1; D remains unclear. The receptor was derived from an adult with an advanced solid tumor such as melanoma, head and neck, liver or kidney cancer. The specimen comprised CD4+ or CD8+ T cells sorted from blood, sampled in a trial of the OX40 agonist ivuxolimab. CDR3 nucleotide sequence: TGTGCCAGCAGCGTAGGAGAGCGCCCCTCCTACAATGAGCAGTTCTTC. Its translation is CASSVGERPSYNEQFF.